This T cell receptor (beta chain) is drawn from a study of cytomegalovirus exposure and HLA in healthy donors. PCR amplification relied on 60 Vbeta primers (plus 13 Jbeta primers). Only in-frame clones appear in the TCRdb table, and some are missing; sequencing was by immunoSEQ multiplex PCR. The sample holds roughly 200,000 clones, approximately 82% seen once. This clone was recorded a few times. The V gene lost 4 bases and the J gene lost 0 bases, with 16 bases spanning the gap. The CDR3 consists of 16 residues. From germline, CDR1 is LGHNA and CDR2 YSLEER. This TCR was recovered from a woman in her thirties or forties in good health and CMV-seronegative. Sequencing used PBMCs. V gene TRBV4-3 combines with J gene TRBJ2-7; the D gene is possibly TRBD1 (5 bases). The CDR3 reads CASSPSPRQPSYEQYF. The DNA for the CDR3 is TGCGCCAGCAGCCCCTCCCCCCGACAGCCCTCCTACGAGCAGTACTTC.